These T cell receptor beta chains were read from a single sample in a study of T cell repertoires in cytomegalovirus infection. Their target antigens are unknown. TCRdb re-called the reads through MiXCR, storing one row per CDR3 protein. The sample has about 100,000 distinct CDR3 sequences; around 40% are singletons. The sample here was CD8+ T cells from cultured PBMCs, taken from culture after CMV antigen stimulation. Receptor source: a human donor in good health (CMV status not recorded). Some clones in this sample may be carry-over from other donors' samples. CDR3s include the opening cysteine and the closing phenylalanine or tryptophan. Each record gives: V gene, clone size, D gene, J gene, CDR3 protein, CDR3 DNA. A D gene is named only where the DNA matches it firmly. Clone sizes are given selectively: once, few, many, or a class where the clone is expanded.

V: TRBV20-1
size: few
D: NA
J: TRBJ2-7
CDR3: CSARDKTASYEQYF
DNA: TGCAGTGCTAGAGATAAAACAGCCTCCTACGAGCAGTACTTC

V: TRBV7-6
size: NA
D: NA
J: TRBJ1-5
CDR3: CASSPVNQAQPQHF
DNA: TGTGCCAGCAGCCCCGTTAACCAGGCCCAGCCCCAGCATTTT

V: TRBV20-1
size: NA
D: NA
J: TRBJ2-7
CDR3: CSAKGTASYEQYF
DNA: TGCAGTGCTAAAGGGACGGCCTCCTACGAGCAGTACTTC

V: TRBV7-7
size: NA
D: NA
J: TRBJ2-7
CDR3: CASSLSDAYEQYF
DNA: TGTGCCAGCAGCTTGTCGGATGCCTACGAGCAGTACTTC

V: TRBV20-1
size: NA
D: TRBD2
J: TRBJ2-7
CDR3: CSASPTSGGLIYEQYF
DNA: TGCAGTGCTAGCCCCACTAGCGGGGGGCTTATCTACGAGCAGTACTTC

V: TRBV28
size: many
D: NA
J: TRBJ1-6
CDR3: CASSFGWGLSPLHF
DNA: TGTGCCAGCAGTTTTGGTTGGGGGCTTTCACCCCTCCACTTT

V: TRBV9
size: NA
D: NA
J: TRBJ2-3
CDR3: CASSVVGGAVADTQYF
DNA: TGTGCCAGCAGCGTAGTAGGAGGGGCCGTGGCAGATACGCAGTATTTT

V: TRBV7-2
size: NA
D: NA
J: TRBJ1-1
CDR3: CASSFTTGGTEAFF
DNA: TGTGCCAGCAGCTTCACGACAGGTGGGACTGAAGCTTTCTTT

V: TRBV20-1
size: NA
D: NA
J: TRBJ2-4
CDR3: CSARDGRYTSKNIQYF
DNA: TGCAGTGCTAGAGATGGGAGGTACACGTCCAAAAACATTCAGTACTTC

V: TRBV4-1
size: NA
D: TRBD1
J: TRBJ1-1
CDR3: CASSPTRGDRSKGTEAFF
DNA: TGCGCCAGCAGCCCAACGAGGGGGGACAGGTCCAAGGGGACTGAAGCTTTCTTT

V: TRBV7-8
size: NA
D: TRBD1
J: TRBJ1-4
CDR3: CASSLSPGQGNEKLFF
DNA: TGTGCCAGCAGCTTGTCCCCGGGACAGGGTAATGAAAAACTGTTTTTT

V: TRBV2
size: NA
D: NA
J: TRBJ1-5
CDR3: CASSNPAGYSNQPQHF
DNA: TGTGCCAGCAGCAACCCGGCGGGATATAGCAATCAGCCCCAGCATTTT

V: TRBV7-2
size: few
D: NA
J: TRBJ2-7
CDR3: CASSLIRGYSYEQYF
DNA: TGTGCCAGCAGCTTAATCCGGGGGTACTCCTACGAGCAGTACTTC

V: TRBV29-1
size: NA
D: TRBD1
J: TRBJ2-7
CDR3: CSVEESWTGGNEQYF
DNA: TGCAGCGTTGAAGAGAGTTGGACAGGGGGTAACGAGCAGTACTTC

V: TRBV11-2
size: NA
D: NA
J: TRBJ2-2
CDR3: CASSFRHRGSGELFF
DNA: TGTGCCAGCAGCTTCCGCCACAGAGGTTCCGGGGAGCTGTTTTTT

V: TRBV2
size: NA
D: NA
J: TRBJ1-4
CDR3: CASRSTDEKLFF
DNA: TGTGCCAGCAGGTCGACAGATGAAAAACTGTTTTTT

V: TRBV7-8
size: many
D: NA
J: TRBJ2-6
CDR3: CASSPPGANVLTF
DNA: TGTGCCAGTTCACCGCCTGGGGCCAACGTCCTGACTTTC

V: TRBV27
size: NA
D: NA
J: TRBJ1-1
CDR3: CASSWEGNTEAFF
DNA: TGTGCCAGCAGTTGGGAAGGGAACACTGAAGCTTTCTTT

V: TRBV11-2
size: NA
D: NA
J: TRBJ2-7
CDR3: CASSLVMGQGSYEQYF
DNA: TGTGCCAGCAGCTTAGTAATGGGTCAGGGCTCCTACGAGCAGTACTTC

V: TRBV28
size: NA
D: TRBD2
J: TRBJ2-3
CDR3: CASSPRGGTYTDTQYF
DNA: TGTGCCAGCAGTCCCCGGGGGGGGACTTACACAGATACGCAGTATTTT

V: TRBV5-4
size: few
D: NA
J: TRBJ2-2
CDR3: CASSLYGENTGELFF
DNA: TGTGCCAGCAGCTTGTATGGGGAGAACACCGGGGAGCTGTTTTTT

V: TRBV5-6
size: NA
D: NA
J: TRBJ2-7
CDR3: CASSQPEGYEQYF
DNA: TGTGCCAGCAGCCAACCCGAAGGCTACGAGCAGTACTTC

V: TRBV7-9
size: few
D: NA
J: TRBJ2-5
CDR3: CASRPEVGRDYQETQYF
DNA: TGTGCCAGCAGACCCGAAGTAGGCAGGGATTACCAAGAGACCCAGTACTTC

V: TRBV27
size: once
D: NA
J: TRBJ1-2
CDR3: CASRMEGTHGYTF
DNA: TGTGCCAGCAGAATGGAGGGGACGCATGGCTACACCTTC

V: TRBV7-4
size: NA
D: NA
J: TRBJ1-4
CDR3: CASSLAATNEKLFF
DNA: TGTGCCAGCAGCCTGGCTGCAACTAATGAAAAACTGTTTTTT

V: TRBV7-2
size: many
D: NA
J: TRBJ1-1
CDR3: CASSLGSRTEAFF
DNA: TGTGCCAGCAGCTTAGGTTCACGCACTGAAGCTTTCTTT

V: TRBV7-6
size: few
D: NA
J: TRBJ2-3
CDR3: CASSAFPGGATDTQYF
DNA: TGTGCCAGCAGCGCTTTCCCTGGAGGGGCCACAGATACGCAGTATTTT

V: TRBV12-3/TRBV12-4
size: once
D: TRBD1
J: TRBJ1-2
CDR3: CASSFNQGDGYTF
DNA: TGTGCCAGCAGTTTTAACCAGGGGGATGGCTACACCTTC

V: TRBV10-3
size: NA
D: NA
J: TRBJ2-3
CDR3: CAISESGGPGTDTQYF
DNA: TGTGCCATCAGTGAGTCCGGGGGGCCCGGGACAGATACGCAGTATTTT

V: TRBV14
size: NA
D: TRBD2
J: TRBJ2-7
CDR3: CASSQGSGRPNEQYF
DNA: TGTGCCAGCAGCCAAGGAAGCGGGAGGCCTAACGAGCAGTACTTC

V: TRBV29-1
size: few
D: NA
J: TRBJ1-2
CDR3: CSVPQQGPSGYTF
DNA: TGCAGCGTACCCCAACAGGGTCCCTCTGGCTACACCTTC

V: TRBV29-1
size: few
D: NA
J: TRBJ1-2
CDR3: CSVERPGANYGYTF
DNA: TGCAGCGTTGAAAGGCCCGGGGCGAACTATGGCTACACCTTC

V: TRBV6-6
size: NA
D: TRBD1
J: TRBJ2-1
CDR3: CASSLTGPSNEQFF
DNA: TGTGCCAGCAGTTTGACAGGGCCCTCGAATGAGCAGTTCTTC

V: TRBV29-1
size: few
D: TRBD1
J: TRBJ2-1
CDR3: CSVEPPTGINEQFF
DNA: TGCAGCGTTGAACCCCCGACAGGGATCAATGAGCAGTTCTTC

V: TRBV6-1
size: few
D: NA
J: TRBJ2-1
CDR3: CASSPAGTFSYNEQFF
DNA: TGTGCCAGCAGTCCGGCCGGGACCTTCTCCTACAATGAGCAGTTCTTC

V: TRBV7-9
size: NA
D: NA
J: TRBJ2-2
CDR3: CASSTPGIPGELFF
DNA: TGTGCCAGCAGCACCCCCGGGATCCCCGGGGAGCTGTTTTTT

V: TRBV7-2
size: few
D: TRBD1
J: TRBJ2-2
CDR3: CASSHRTGLNTGELFF
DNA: TGTGCCAGCAGCCATAGGACAGGGCTGAACACCGGGGAGCTGTTTTTT

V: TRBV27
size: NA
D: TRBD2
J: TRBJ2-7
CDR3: CASSFGSGGSYEQYF
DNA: TGTGCCAGCAGTTTCGGGAGCGGGGGGTCCTACGAGCAGTACTTC

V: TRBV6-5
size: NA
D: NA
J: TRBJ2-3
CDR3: CASSEPALGTDTQYF
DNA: TGTGCCAGCAGTGAGCCGGCGTTAGGCACAGATACGCAGTATTTT

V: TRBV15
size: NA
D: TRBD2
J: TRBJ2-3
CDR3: CATSGASGGSDTQYF
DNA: TGTGCCACCAGCGGGGCTAGCGGGGGGTCAGATACGCAGTATTTT

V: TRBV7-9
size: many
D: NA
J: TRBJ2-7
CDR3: CASSRVVTVSNGEQYF
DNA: TGTGCCAGCAGTAGGGTGGTGACAGTGTCCAATGGCGAGCAGTACTTC

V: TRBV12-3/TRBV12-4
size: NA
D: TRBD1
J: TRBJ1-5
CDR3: CASSQGQGSNQPQHF
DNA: TGTGCCAGCAGCCAGGGACAGGGCTCGAATCAGCCCCAGCATTTT

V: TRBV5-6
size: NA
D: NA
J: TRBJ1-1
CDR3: CASSFRAGGDEAFF
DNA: TGTGCCAGCAGCTTTCGGGCCGGAGGGGATGAAGCTTTCTTT

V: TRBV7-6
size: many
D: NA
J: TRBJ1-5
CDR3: CASSLLGWAGTSRNQPQHF
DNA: TGTGCCAGCAGCTTATTGGGTTGGGCAGGGACCTCCCGTAATCAGCCCCAGCATTTT

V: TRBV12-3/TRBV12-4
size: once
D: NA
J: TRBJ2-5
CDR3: CASSFGDPETQYF
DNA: TGTGCCAGCAGTTTTGGGGATCCGGAGACCCAGTACTTC

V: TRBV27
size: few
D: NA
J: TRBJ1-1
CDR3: CASSIGRDTEAFF
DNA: TGTGCCAGCAGTATAGGACGAGACACTGAAGCTTTCTTT

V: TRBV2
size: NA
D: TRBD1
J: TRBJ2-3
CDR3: CASTWGQGFTDTQYF
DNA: TGTGCCAGCACGTGGGGACAGGGGTTCACAGATACGCAGTATTTT

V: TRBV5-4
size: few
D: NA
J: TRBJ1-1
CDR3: CASSLEGVNTEAFF
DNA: TGTGCCAGCAGCTTGGAGGGCGTGAACACTGAAGCTTTCTTT

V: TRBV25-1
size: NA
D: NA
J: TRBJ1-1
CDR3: CASSGQGVTEAFF
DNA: TGTGCCAGCAGTGGGCAGGGTGTCACTGAAGCTTTCTTT

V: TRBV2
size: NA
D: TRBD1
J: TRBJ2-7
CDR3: CATSGGSEQYF
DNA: TGTGCCACATCAGGGGGCTCCGAGCAGTACTTC

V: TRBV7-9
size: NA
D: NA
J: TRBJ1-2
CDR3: CASSFLTESGYGYTF
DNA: TGTGCCAGCAGCTTCCTGACGGAGTCGGGCTATGGCTACACCTTC

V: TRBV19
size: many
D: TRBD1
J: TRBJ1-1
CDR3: CATRLGTGDTEAFF
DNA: TGTGCCACCCGTCTTGGGACAGGGGACACTGAAGCTTTCTTT

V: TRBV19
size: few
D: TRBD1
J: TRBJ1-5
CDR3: CASSPTSGGVGQPQHF
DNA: TGTGCCAGTAGTCCCACGTCAGGGGGCGTCGGGCAGCCCCAGCATTTT

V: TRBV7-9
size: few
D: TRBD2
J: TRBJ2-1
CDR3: CASSITSGGPYNEQFF
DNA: TGTGCCAGCAGCATTACTAGCGGGGGGCCCTACAATGAGCAGTTCTTC

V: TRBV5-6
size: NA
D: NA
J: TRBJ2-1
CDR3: CASSLDSLGYNEQFF
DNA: TGTGCCAGCAGCTTGGACAGTTTAGGATACAATGAGCAGTTCTTC

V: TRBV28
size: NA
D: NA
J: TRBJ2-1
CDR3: CASRRAASSYNEQFF
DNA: TGTGCCAGCCGTAGGGCGGCTAGCTCCTACAATGAGCAGTTCTTC

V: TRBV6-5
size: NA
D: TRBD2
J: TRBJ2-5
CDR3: CASSSRGSGGKETQYF
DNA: TGTGCCAGCAGCTCGCGGGGGTCGGGGGGAAAAGAGACCCAGTACTTC